This T cell receptor beta chain was found in a study of glioma-infiltrating T cells after dendritic cell vaccination. Study at large: Between the early 2000s and the early 2010s, patients got autologous tumor lysate-pulsed dendritic cell vaccines.

Losses at the gene ends were 3 bases for V and 3 bases for J; bases not matched to a gene: 5. Germline lookup yields CDR1 WSHSY and CDR2 SAAADI. This CDR3 region has 14 residues. Profiling relied on immunoSEQ multiplex PCR, and the TCRdb table lists in-frame clones only, not all of them. The table shows about 95,000 clones, with around 85% occurring only once. Fresh-frozen tumor tissue and more than two years of survival data were available for all. This TCR came from a human donor with glioblastoma. The sequencing used blood, collected before dendritic cell vaccination. The J gene is TRBJ2-7, the V gene TRBV10-2; TRBD1 matches 7 bases. The CDR3 protein is CASSDRQGDYEQYF. The CDR3 bases are TGCGCCAGCAGTGACAGACAGGGAGACTACGAGCAGTACTTC.